This T cell receptor beta chain was retrieved from a study of shared clonotypes between healthy human individuals. Overall study findings and caveats: Among non-shared clonotypes, generation probabilities were lower than among those shared by all four donors.

Trimming pared 3 bases from V and 9 bases from J, leaving 13 bases between. The length of the CDR3 is 13 residues. The germline V gene has CDR1 SGHRS and CDR2 YFSETQ. As concerns this clone: What it binds is unknown.

CD45RO+ cells were combined with CCR7-negative CD45RA+ TemRA cells to form CD8 memory. Sequencing used immunoSEQ multiplex PCR; TCRdb keeps in-frame clones, though not all of them. The repertoire includes 600,000 to 750,000 clones, about 90% of them detected once, and 30% to 35% sits in the top ten. The sample was memory CD8+ T cells from PBMCs. The subset was: CD45RO+ cells pooled with CCR7-negative TemRA cells. The rearrangement uses TRBV5-1 and TRBJ2-1; perhaps TRBD1 as D (5 bases). The receptor comes from a man between 18 and 35 years old in good health. Some clones in this sample may be carry-over from other donors' samples. CDR3 in amino acids: CASSSYTQGEQFF. CDR3 DNA sequence: TGCGCCAGCAGCTCGTATACTCAGGGTGAGCAGTTCTTC.